The sequence of this T cell receptor beta chain was determined in a study of blood T cell repertoires in COVID-19. Study in general: Whether acute or convalescent, the COVID-19 samples came from the United States, Italy and Spain.

Germline V CDR1 and CDR2: LGHDT, YNNKEL (reference sequence). CDR3 length: 18 residues. Between the trimmed V and J ends, which lost 6 bases and 0 bases, there was a span of 23 bases. In the original analysis: From reference gene primer amplification, estimates of nucleated cell counts were derived. Produced via immunoSEQ multiplex PCR; TCRdb's table is partial and in-frame only. V and J calls and clone size come straight from that table; D and trimming were deduced from the DNA. The table records 140,000 to 150,000 clones, 88% of them present only once. The sequencing sample was made of peripheral blood. The receptor was isolated from a man between 65 and 85 years old with acute or convalescent COVID-19. The genes are TRBV3-1 (or the pseudogene TRBV3-2) and TRBJ2-5, with D uncertain. The CDR3 bases are TGTGCCAGCAGTCAACAAGTCCCCTCCCAGGCACACCAAGAGACCCAGTACTTC. Amino acids: CASSQQVPSQAHQETQYF.